These T cell receptor beta chains were read from a single sample in a study of brain T cells in children with intractable seizures. The protocol was immunoSEQ multiplex PCR, while the TCRdb copy is restricted to in-frame clones and leaves out a portion. Among about 76,000 clones, 85% to 95% were seen once, and the ten largest hold roughly 1.4%. The input for sequencing was peripheral blood, taken at surgery. These receptors were collected from a boy under two years old with tuberous sclerosis and intractable seizures. Each CDR3 is given with its conserved first and last residue. A D gene is named only where the DNA matches it firmly. A row's size may be missing; if present it is once, few, many or a size class.

j_gene: TRBJ2-1; d_gene: -; abundance: once; v_gene: TRBV19; CDR3aa: CASSIDGNPPYNEQFF; CDR3nt: TGTGCCAGTAGTATAGATGGAAACCCTCCCTACAATGAGCAGTTCTTC
j_gene: TRBJ1-5; d_gene: -; abundance: few; v_gene: TRBV19; CDR3aa: CASSIGPFNQPQHF; CDR3nt: TGTGCCAGTAGTATAGGACCGTTCAATCAGCCCCAGCATTTT
j_gene: TRBJ1-2; d_gene: -; abundance: -; v_gene: TRBV20-1; CDR3aa: CSPGGYTF; CDR3nt: TGCAGCCCTGGGGGCTACACCTTC
j_gene: TRBJ1-2; d_gene: -; abundance: -; v_gene: TRBV5-1; CDR3aa: CASSAGEQVPYGYTF; CDR3nt: TGCGCCAGCAGCGCGGGAGAGCAGGTTCCGTATGGCTACACCTTC
j_gene: TRBJ1-5; d_gene: TRBD1; abundance: -; v_gene: TRBV12-5; CDR3aa: CASGGGQGEWNQPQHF; CDR3nt: TGTGCTAGTGGTGGGGGACAGGGGGAGTGGAATCAGCCCCAGCATTTT
j_gene: TRBJ1-6; d_gene: TRBD1; abundance: -; v_gene: TRBV27; CDR3aa: CASSMGQGGAPLHF; CDR3nt: TGTGCCAGCAGTATGGGACAGGGAGGTGCACCCCTCCACTTT
j_gene: TRBJ1-2; d_gene: -; abundance: -; v_gene: TRBV21-1; CDR3aa: CASSKAAPAFYGYTF; CDR3nt: TGTGCCAGCAGCAAAGCGGCTCCAGCCTTCTATGGCTACACCTTC
j_gene: TRBJ2-1; d_gene: TRBD2; abundance: -; v_gene: TRBV27; CDR3aa: CASSSTGWASGEFF; CDR3nt: TGTGCCAGCAGTTCTACAGGGTGGGCTAGCGGGGAGTTCTTC
j_gene: TRBJ1-2; d_gene: -; abundance: -; v_gene: TRBV9; CDR3aa: CASSVSEQNYGYTF; CDR3nt: TGTGCCAGCAGCGTATCAGAACAGAACTATGGCTACACCTTC
j_gene: TRBJ2-1; d_gene: TRBD2; abundance: -; v_gene: TRBV11-2; CDR3aa: CASSYEGTTDNEQFF; CDR3nt: TGTGCCAGCAGTTACGAAGGGACTACCGACAATGAGCAGTTCTTC
j_gene: TRBJ2-3; d_gene: -; abundance: -; v_gene: TRBV11-2; CDR3aa: CASSLQVAPSLDTQYF; CDR3nt: TGTGCCAGCAGCTTACAGGTGGCTCCATCCTTAGATACGCAGTATTTT
j_gene: TRBJ2-7; d_gene: TRBD2; abundance: -; v_gene: TRBV2; CDR3aa: CASSKSGRGSYEQYF; CDR3nt: TGTGCCAGCTCCAAAAGCGGGAGAGGGTCCTACGAGCAGTACTTC
j_gene: TRBJ2-2; d_gene: -; abundance: -; v_gene: TRBV9; CDR3aa: CASSVVPDTGELFF; CDR3nt: TGTGCCAGCAGCGTAGTACCAGACACCGGGGAGCTGTTTTTT
j_gene: TRBJ2-1; d_gene: -; abundance: -; v_gene: TRBV6-5; CDR3aa: CASSYGQPYNEQFF; CDR3nt: TGTGCCAGCAGTTACGGACAGCCCTACAATGAGCAGTTCTTC
j_gene: TRBJ2-7; d_gene: TRBD1; abundance: once; v_gene: TRBV4-1; CDR3aa: CASSHARGEQYF; CDR3nt: TGCGCCAGCAGCCACGCCAGGGGGGAGCAGTACTTC
j_gene: TRBJ1-1; d_gene: -; abundance: -; v_gene: TRBV2; CDR3aa: CASSESPLGTLYTEAFF; CDR3nt: TGTGCCAGCAGTGAATCCCCGCTCGGAACGCTGTACACTGAAGCTTTCTTT
j_gene: TRBJ2-5; d_gene: -; abundance: -; v_gene: TRBV11-3; CDR3aa: CASSLTGLYQETQYF; CDR3nt: TGTGCCAGCAGCTTGACAGGATTGTACCAAGAGACCCAGTACTTC
j_gene: TRBJ1-2; d_gene: TRBD1; abundance: once; v_gene: TRBV2; CDR3aa: CASSNPGQRISGGYGYTF; CDR3nt: TGTGCCAGCAGTAATCCGGGACAGAGAATCTCTGGGGGCTATGGCTACACCTTC
j_gene: TRBJ2-6; d_gene: -; abundance: -; v_gene: TRBV9; CDR3aa: CASSVDRFRSGANVLTF; CDR3nt: TGTGCCAGCAGCGTCGACAGGTTTCGCTCTGGGGCCAACGTCCTGACTTTC
j_gene: TRBJ2-3; d_gene: -; abundance: -; v_gene: TRBV6-6; CDR3aa: CASGAGTFGDTQYF; CDR3nt: TGTGCCAGCGGGGCAGGGACCTTTGGGGATACGCAGTATTTT
j_gene: TRBJ2-1; d_gene: TRBD2; abundance: -; v_gene: TRBV19; CDR3aa: CASSIVGTSGVNEQFF; CDR3nt: TGTGCCAGTAGTATCGTAGGGACTAGCGGGGTGAATGAGCAGTTCTTC
j_gene: TRBJ2-2; d_gene: TRBD2; abundance: once; v_gene: TRBV19; CDR3aa: CASSPRLAGVGGELFF; CDR3nt: TGTGCCAGTAGTCCCAGACTAGCGGGGGTTGGAGGGGAGCTGTTTTTT
j_gene: TRBJ2-5; d_gene: TRBD2; abundance: -; v_gene: TRBV3-1/TRBV3-2; CDR3aa: CASSQASGSIQTQYF; CDR3nt: TGTGCCAGCAGCCAAGCTAGCGGGAGTATCCAGACCCAGTACTTC
j_gene: TRBJ1-3; d_gene: -; abundance: -; v_gene: TRBV28; CDR3aa: CASSLDRIEDSGNTIYF; CDR3nt: TGTGCCAGCAGTTTGGACCGAATAGAAGACTCTGGAAACACCATATATTTT
j_gene: TRBJ2-7; d_gene: -; abundance: -; v_gene: TRBV7-9; CDR3aa: CASSFSSVYEQYF; CDR3nt: TGTGCCAGCAGCTTTAGTTCTGTCTACGAGCAGTACTTC
j_gene: TRBJ1-4; d_gene: TRBD1; abundance: -; v_gene: TRBV10-1; CDR3aa: CASSDGTGSQGKLFF; CDR3nt: TGCGCCAGCAGCGACGGGACAGGGTCTCAAGGAAAACTGTTTTTT
j_gene: TRBJ2-3; d_gene: TRBD1; abundance: -; v_gene: TRBV9; CDR3aa: CASSARQGATDTQYF; CDR3nt: TGTGCCAGCAGCGCCCGACAGGGGGCCACAGATACGCAGTATTTT
j_gene: TRBJ2-1; d_gene: TRBD1; abundance: -; v_gene: TRBV2; CDR3aa: CASKGTAYNEQFF; CDR3nt: TGTGCCAGCAAGGGGACAGCCTACAATGAGCAGTTCTTC
j_gene: TRBJ2-2; d_gene: TRBD2; abundance: -; v_gene: TRBV6-2/TRBV6-3; CDR3aa: CASSTPRLLAGMNTGELFF; CDR3nt: TGTGCCAGCAGCACCCCACGACTACTAGCGGGGATGAACACCGGGGAGCTGTTTTTT
j_gene: TRBJ1-5; d_gene: TRBD1; abundance: -; v_gene: TRBV4-1; CDR3aa: CASSSFRGLNNQPQHF; CDR3nt: TGCGCCAGCAGTAGCTTCAGGGGGCTGAACAATCAGCCCCAGCATTTT
j_gene: TRBJ2-3; d_gene: -; abundance: -; v_gene: TRBV5-6; CDR3aa: CASSVMGTPGVTDTQYF; CDR3nt: TGTGCCAGCAGCGTAATGGGGACTCCGGGAGTAACAGATACGCAGTATTTT
j_gene: TRBJ1-2; d_gene: -; abundance: -; v_gene: TRBV19; CDR3aa: CASSIWDYGYTF; CDR3nt: TGTGCCAGTAGTATATGGGACTATGGCTACACCTTC
j_gene: TRBJ1-4; d_gene: -; abundance: -; v_gene: TRBV7-6; CDR3aa: CASSSAGVSTLFF; CDR3nt: TGTGCCAGCAGCTCGGCGGGGGTATCGACTCTGTTTTTT
j_gene: TRBJ2-3; d_gene: TRBD1; abundance: once; v_gene: TRBV29-1; CDR3aa: CSVDSRGQGTDTQYF; CDR3nt: TGCAGCGTTGACTCGAGGGGACAGGGCACAGATACGCAGTATTTT
j_gene: TRBJ1-4; d_gene: -; abundance: -; v_gene: TRBV7-3; CDR3aa: CASSPRFTVRLFF; CDR3nt: TGTGCCAGCAGCCCCAGGTTTACCGTGAGGCTGTTTTTT
j_gene: TRBJ1-1; d_gene: -; abundance: -; v_gene: TRBV7-3; CDR3aa: CASSPFGRGPTEAFF; CDR3nt: TGTGCCAGCAGTCCCTTTGGCAGGGGTCCCACTGAAGCTTTCTTT
j_gene: TRBJ2-1; d_gene: TRBD1; abundance: -; v_gene: TRBV15; CDR3aa: CATSRDRDVEQFF; CDR3nt: TGTGCCACCAGCCGTGACAGGGACGTTGAGCAGTTCTTC
j_gene: TRBJ1-3; d_gene: -; abundance: -; v_gene: TRBV19; CDR3aa: CASSIRVYSGNTIYF; CDR3nt: TGTGCCAGTAGTATTCGGGTCTACTCTGGAAACACCATATATTTT
j_gene: TRBJ2-3; d_gene: -; abundance: -; v_gene: TRBV9; CDR3aa: CASSVYGVNTDTQYF; CDR3nt: TGTGCCAGCAGCGTGTACGGGGTTAACACAGATACGCAGTATTTT